Presented here are 3 T cell receptor beta chains from one specimen sequenced in a study of blood T cell repertoires in COVID-19. Libraries were prepared by immunoSEQ multiplex PCR; TCRdb keeps only in-frame clonotypes and omits some of them. The repertoire holds some 100,000 clones, with just over 85% as singletons. Input material: peripheral blood. These receptors were taken from a woman between 70 and 85 years old with acute or convalescent COVID-19.

The chain recombines TRBV21-1 with TRBJ2-5; the tabulated D call, TRBD1, remains unverified against the DNA. TRBV21-1 is designated a pseudogene. The CDR3 consists of 16 residues. The CDR3 here is CASSRCGTGILETQYF. The DNA of the CDR3 is TGTGCCAGCAGCCGTTGCGGGACAGGCATTTTGGAGACCCAGTACTTC.

The rearrangement uses TRBV30 and TRBJ1-6; weak D call: TRBD1 (5 bases). The germline gives CDR1 GTSNPN, CDR2 SVGIG (reference sequence). Between the trimmed V and J ends, which lost 1 base and 8 bases, there was a span of 9 bases. This CDR3 spans 13 amino acids. The CDR3 spells CAWSGKGHSPLHF. The CDR3 DNA sequence: TGTGCCTGGAGTGGGAAGGGGCATTCACCCCTCCACTTT.

The rearrangement uses TRBV18 and TRBJ2-7; TRBD1 matches at 7 bases. This CDR3 contains 15 residues. Looked up from germline, CDR1 is KGHSH and CDR2 is LQKENI. V gave up 2 bases and J gave up 0 bases; unmatched junction bases: 4. CDR3 sequence (DNA): TGTGCCAGCTCACCAGAGGGGGCCTCCTCCTACGAGCAGTACTTC. This codes for CASSPEGASSYEQYF.